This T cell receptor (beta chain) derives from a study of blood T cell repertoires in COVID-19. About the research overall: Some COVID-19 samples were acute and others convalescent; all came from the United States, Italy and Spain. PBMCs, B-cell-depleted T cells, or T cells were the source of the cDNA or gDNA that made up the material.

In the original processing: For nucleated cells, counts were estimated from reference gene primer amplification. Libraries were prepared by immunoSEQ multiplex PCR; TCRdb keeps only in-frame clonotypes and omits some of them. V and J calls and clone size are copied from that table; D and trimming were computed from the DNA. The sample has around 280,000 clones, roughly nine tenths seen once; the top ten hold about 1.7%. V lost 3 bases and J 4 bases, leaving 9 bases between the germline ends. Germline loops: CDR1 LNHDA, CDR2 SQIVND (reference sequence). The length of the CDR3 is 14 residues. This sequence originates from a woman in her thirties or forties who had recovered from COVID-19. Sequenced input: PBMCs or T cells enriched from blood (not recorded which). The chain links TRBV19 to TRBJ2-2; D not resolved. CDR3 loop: CASSILSLTGELFF. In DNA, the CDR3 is TGTGCCAGTAGTATTCTTAGCCTCACCGGGGAGCTGTTTTTT.